The sequence of this T cell receptor (beta chain) was determined in a study of cytomegalovirus exposure and HLA in healthy donors (dated by TCRdb to the late 2010s). Concerning the study at large: According to an earlier analysis of 550 to 750 of the donors, 150 million to 200 million T cells yielded roughly 100 million unique TCR beta sequences and around 300 Gb of sequence data. Of the roughly 390 genotyped donors, about 80% fell in the genetic ancestry cluster associated with self-reported Caucasian donors. Along with the approximately 700-subject first cohort, a separate validation cohort of around 120 different subjects was used. A later genetic analysis took genome-wide SNP genotypes for about 55% of the 666 donors and used that subset as a discovery cohort. Both class I and class II loci were covered by HLA typing, at four-digit resolution. The study aimed to test whether cataloging public T cell receptors could reveal signatures of past pathogen exposure. The number of typed donors differed by locus: roughly 629-640 for A, B, C, DRB1 and DQB1; approximately 530 for DQA1; 606 for DPA1; and about 450 for DPB1. Rather than drawing on any new phenotypic data, the later analysis identified candidate immune exposures from TCR beta sequences and the way those sequences occurred across donors. To decide whether each TCR beta V gene segment behaved as functional or pseudogenic, an earlier analysis of some 600 of the donors relied on high-throughput TCR beta sequencing. The study profiled the T cell repertoires of 666 subjects by immunosequencing and related them to cytomegalovirus serostatus. A later analysis re-examined previously published TCR beta repertoires from over 500 donors and added high-resolution HLA genotyping to investigate patterns of TCR occurrence. A handful of DR-DQ haplotypes were handled as single units for association and clustering because linkage in the cohort was strong. Every discovery cohort repertoire had been produced on one sequencing platform. High-throughput TCR immunosequencing, statistical association of individual TCRs with disease status, and machine learning were combined to predict cytomegalovirus infection status. Alongside the repertoire data, information on donor age, sex, ethnicity and CMV serostatus was compiled. On average, over 200,000 unique TCR beta nucleotide sequences were sequenced per donor among 300 to 500 genotyped donors of the cohort, with roughly 18% of those sequences being non-productive. An early release covering roughly 640 HLA-typed donors comprised about 300 gigabases of sequencing data and around 85 million unique TCR sequences.

Between the V and J ends, shortened by 6 bases and 0 bases respectively, the junction contains 13 bases. The germline V gene supplies CDR1 SNHLY and CDR2 FYNNEI. The CDR3 holds 15 amino acids from the cysteine to the phenylalanine. Here the CDR3 DNA is all that survives: 45 bases in frame from base 1. What the research found in general, with its limitations: The sequencing pipeline was judged likely to have produced a cluster of highly shared sequence variants as a technical artifact. A few of the identified cytomegalovirus-associated TCR beta chains were confirmed in vitro to be specific for cytomegalovirus antigens. A later genetic analysis reported fewer N-insertions in productive TCRs among donors in an Asian-associated ancestry cluster than the approximately 670-donor mean. Linkage disequilibrium might explain the correlated functional status among segregating V segments, but an unknown experimental factor could not be ruled out. The presence/absence analyses assumed that sequencing depth was roughly uniform across donors, and that assumption may not be true. Some IMGT-functional V segments, including TRBV6-2 and TRBV6-3, could not be distinguished by the 87-base-pair reads and were therefore excluded. A further reported finding was that TCR beta sequences accurately predicted the HLA-A and HLA-B alleles for most subjects in the first cohort. Because some donors lacked HLA typing at each locus, the association tests relied only on the typed subset. In a later analysis, HLA-associated TCR beta chains showed more clonal expansion and lower generation probabilities than non-associated chains that were equally common. The authors suggested that the approach could potentially be generalized to other disease states and immunological phenotypes. The cohort was sequenced for TCR beta chains only, and without alpha or paired-chain data the features that could be detected were limited. An association between a missense DCLRE1C variant and V-gene and J-gene trimming of TCR beta chains was found in a later genetic analysis and replicated in an independent cohort. Because counts were too low, approximately 15 rarely observed V segments, including chromosome 9 orphons, were excluded from the earlier analysis of a few hundred of the donors. The study listed 164 TCR beta chains as associated with cytomegalovirus. According to a later analysis, TCR association rates differed among HLA loci, with DRB1 alleles showing the most associated TCRs and HLA-C alleles showing the fewest. An earlier analysis of approximately 590 of the donors showed that most TCR beta V segments appeared in productive rearrangements either about 87% or about 30% of the time, which broadly matched IMGT annotations. The classifier was reported to diagnose cytomegalovirus status with high specificity and sensitivity in both the original cohort and the validation cohort. Immune exposure information for the cohort was limited to CMV serostatus. Across donors, most TCR sequences were observed very rarely, whereas some public TCRs were present in many individuals. When HLA alleles, especially DR and DQ, strongly co-occurred, TCR associations were difficult to assign to individual alleles. Most CMV-associated TCR beta chains appeared to be HLA-restricted in a later analysis, and the HLA associations seemed to be driven largely by CMV exposure. In a later analysis, about 16,000 TCR beta sequences were associated with specific HLA alleles at a false discovery rate of 0.05. In a later analysis, several top co-occurrence clusters were reported to appear linked to parvovirus B19, influenza, CMV and Epstein-Barr virus.

The library was made by the immunoSEQ multiplex PCR assay. A mixture of 60 forward primers for TCR Vbeta segments and 13 reverse primers for TCR Jbeta segments was used in the multiplex PCR. The CDR3 region of rearranged TCR beta genes was amplified from genomic DNA with a multiplex PCR assay. On the Illumina HiSeq System, the amplified TCR beta libraries were sequenced as 87-base-pair reads. Concerning the study's data processing: In a later analysis, some 80 million unique TCR beta chains were counted across the roughly 610 repertoires, and roughly 9.9 million of these chains were shared by at least two donors. Raw reads were error-corrected and collapsed into unique sequences by a nearest-neighbor algorithm in which closely related sequences were merged to remove PCR and sequencing errors. Alignment of CDR3 sequences to IMGT reference sequences was used to assign V, D and J gene segments. For a sequence to be retained, at least a six-nucleotide match to both a V gene segment and a J gene segment was required. Rearrangements were called productive when the CDR3 lacked stop codons and stayed in frame with V and J; all others were non-productive. Following IMGT convention, CDR3 was defined as the stretch from the second conserved V-encoded cysteine to the conserved J-encoded phenylalanine. In an earlier analysis of more than 550 of the donors, sequences lacking an unambiguous match to a single V gene segment were excluded. In an earlier analysis of 587 of the donors, a V segment was called functional when productive rearrangements were above 56.7%, and segregating when the standard deviation between donors exceeded 5%. A statistical classification framework was built to diagnose cytomegalovirus status from the catalog of TCR beta chain sequences. In a later analysis, V and J genes were assigned by comparing TCR nucleotide sequences against IMGT/GENE-DB human TR gene sequences. Using the TCRdist pipeline, a later analysis assigned CDR3 sequences along with most-parsimonious VDJ recombination scenarios. A later analysis defined each TCR beta chain by its CDR3 amino acid sequence plus V-gene family, and excluded reads lacking a unique V-gene family. As a way to deal with suspected cross-contamination and a sequencing artifact, a later analysis dropped 450 to 700 nucleotide sequences that were highly shared and had low generation probability. For each public chain, a later analysis derived a clonal expansion index from normalized ranks of inferred template counts within each repertoire. In a later analysis, generation probabilities were computed with a VDJ recombination model fitted to out-of-frame rearrangements, and the resulting probabilities were checked against IGoR. A later analysis scored TCR-TCR, TCR-HLA and TCR-CMV co-occurrence with hypergeometric tests, applying a repertoire-size bias correction to TCR pairs. In a later analysis, false discovery rates were estimated by permuting HLA or CMV assignments 20 times. In a later analysis, co-occurring TCRs were grouped with DBSCAN, and TCRdist sequence similarity was added when clustering was performed within HLA-allele-positive subsets. Repertoires with fewer than 30,000 or more than 120,000 public chains were left out of co-occurrence clustering, as were four to six repertoires with anomalous nucleotide sharing. TCRdb took over this immuneACCESS table, retaining in-frame rearrangements with V and J assigned. Such tables are incomplete; in checked studies, under half of the missing clones stem from an unresolved V gene, and the remainder is unexplained. D and trimming come from the DNA, and the V and J calls and clone size come from that table. The sample table records some 200,000 clones; around 80% of these occur just once. 0.2% to 0.25% of the sample belongs to the ten largest clones.

The cohort consisted of 666 healthy bone marrow donors. At the time of sampling, all cohort members were nominally healthy, though unrecorded immune exposures were likely present. The donor was CMV seronegative and was included in the group of hundreds of seronegative cohort members. Each donor provided a peripheral blood sample, and peripheral blood mononuclear cells were used for TCR beta sequencing. Genomic DNA extraction from the blood cell samples was performed with the Qiagen DNeasy Blood Extraction Kit. A note on this clone: Its antigen remains undetermined. Base-call qualities are not available, and no considerably larger clone is one nucleotide away.

Sequenced: PBMCs. Recombination joined TRBV2 with TRBJ2-3, and TRBD2 may be the D gene, going by 6 matching bases. This sequence originates from a girl aged 2-9 years in good health and CMV-seronegative. Read as DNA, the sequence is TGTGCCAGCAGGGGGATAGCGGTAAGCACAGATACGCAGTATTTT. Translated, it reads CASRGIAVSTDTQYF.